This T cell receptor (beta chain) was captured by sequencing in a study of vaccination and CD4 T cells after COVID-19. Study as a whole: Two mRNA vaccine doses were given, either BNT162b2 or mRNA-1273.

Cultured CD4+ T-cell DNA underwent Oncomine TCR Beta short-read sequencing. A single record per CDR3 protein comes from TCRdb applying MiXCR to the PCR reads. The data show 15,000 to 20,000 distinct CDR3 sequences, about 61% seen once. The study, taken as a whole, reports: Convalescent patients saw a median approximately 90% of their reactive clones show up only after vaccination.

Treatment described: roughly 10-day PBMC culture with coronavirus spike peptide pools or control peptides (ViraFEST assay). ViraFEST grew antigen-specific T cells using peptide pools, then sequenced TCRs. A note on this clonotype: Its antigen is undetermined.

CDR3 length equals 14 residues. Between the trimmed V and J ends, which lost 2 bases and 0 bases, there was a span of 7 bases. CDR1 and CDR2 from the germline V gene are MNHEY and SVGEGT. What was sequenced was CD4+ T cells from blood, cultured in vitro. This chain joins TRBV6-2 or TRBV6-3 and TRBJ1-1, with D tentatively TRBD1 (5 bases). This TCR was recovered from a human donor who had recovered from COVID-19. The CDR3 protein is CASSYETVNTEAFF. The CDR3 nucleotides read TGTGCCAGCAGTTACGAGACAGTGAACACTGAAGCTTTCTTT.